Described below is a single T cell receptor beta chain sequence and its context. The clone's antigen remains unknown. No much larger clone is present one base from it, and per-base qualities are unavailable. Whole blood was collected in K2EDTA tubes by collaborating institutions according to the institutions' own protocols. Collaborator samples were shipped for TCRbeta analysis as frozen whole blood, isolated PBMCs, or DNA extracted from either sample type. The sample belongs to a study of blood T cell repertoires in COVID-19 (dated by TCRdb to 2018 to 2020). In terms of the full investigation: The collaborator samples originated in the United States, Italy and Spain and spanned the acute and convalescent phases of COVID-19. Subjects who had been exposed to COVID-19, were actively infected with it, or had recovered from it provided the deeply sampled blood TCRbeta repertoires that made up the dataset. Samples came from the ongoing ImmuneRACE study (first 160 participants) plus 1,254 subjects from 6 global collaborators. Where available, HLA class I and class II types were obtained from metadata supplied by the sample provider rather than from assay-based typing. Sample metadata almost always included a de-identified subject ID, COVID-19 status, age in years and sex. The repertoires were released in a freely available public database meant as a resource for research on the immune response to SARS-CoV-2. The prospective study material was composed of cDNA or gDNA derived from T cells, B-cell-depleted T cells, or PBMCs.

TCRbeta CDR3 regions were amplified from genomic DNA by means of the immunoSEQ Assay, a bias-controlled multiplex PCR. On the study's bioinformatics: The number of nucleated cells in each sample was estimated by amplification of reference gene primers within the assay. To quantify the absolute abundance of each unique TCRbeta CDR3 rearrangement, sequence reads were collapsed and filtered. For each sample, productive Simpson clonality was calculated as the square root of Simpson's diversity index over productive rearrangements. TCRdb took this table from immuneACCESS and kept in-frame rearrangements with V and J called. Such tables lack part of the clones; where checked against another copy, unresolved V genes explain under half of the gap, and the rest is unexplained. Clone size and the V and J calls come from that table; the DNA yielded D and trimming. For this sample there are 150,000 or so clones; about 80% appear just once. The ten largest clones take up approximately 4% of the sample.

The V end loses 7 bases and the J end loses 3 bases, and a stretch of 16 bases separates them. The germline V gene (reference sequence) sets CDR1 to SGHKS and CDR2 to YYEKEE. CDR3 length: 14 amino acids, cysteine to phenylalanine. CDR3 DNA is the only sequence kept; it has 42 bases, read in frame from the first base. Beyond this particular receptor, the publication reports: How much clinical and demographic metadata was included differed by source and by participant, and the metadata was provided uncurated.

Material for sequencing was peripheral blood. This chain is built from TRBV5-5 and TRBJ1-2; TRBD1 is a weak D gene call, 5 bases matching. This clonotype was sampled from a woman aged 55-75 years with acute or convalescent COVID-19. The DNA sequence is TGTGCCAGCTCGGAGGGGTTAAGGTACTATGGCTACACCTTC. Protein translation: CASSEGLRYYGYTF.